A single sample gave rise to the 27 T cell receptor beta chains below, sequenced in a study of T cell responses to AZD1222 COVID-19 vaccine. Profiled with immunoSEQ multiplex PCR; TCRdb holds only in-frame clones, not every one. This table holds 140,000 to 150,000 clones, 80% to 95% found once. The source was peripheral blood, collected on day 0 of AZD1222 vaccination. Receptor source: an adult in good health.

The CDR3 DNA follows: TGTGCCACCAGCACCGAGGGGTGGACCACTGAAGCTTTCTTT. Its protein is CATSTEGWTTEAFF. The rearrangement links TRBV15 to TRBJ1-1, with a tentative D call TRBD1 (5 bases). The CDR3 covers 14 residues. V lost 4 bases, J lost 4 bases, and 13 bases lay in between. Germline assignment: CDR1 LNHNV and CDR2 YYDKDF (reference sequence).

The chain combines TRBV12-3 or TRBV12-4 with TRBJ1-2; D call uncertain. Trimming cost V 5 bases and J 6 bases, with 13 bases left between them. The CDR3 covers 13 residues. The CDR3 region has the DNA TGTGCCAGCAGTACTCCTTGGACTAATGGCTACACCTTC. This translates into CASSTPWTNGYTF.

The CDR3 DNA reads TGTGCCAGTGGGCCCGGGGAGCAGTACTTC. It is translated as CASGPGEQYF. V is TRBV28 and J is TRBJ2-7; D gene unclear. The CDR3 runs 10 residues. The ends were cut back, 9 bases at V and 7 bases at J, with 10 bases in the middle. CDR1 is MDHEN and CDR2 is SYDVKM in the germline V gene.

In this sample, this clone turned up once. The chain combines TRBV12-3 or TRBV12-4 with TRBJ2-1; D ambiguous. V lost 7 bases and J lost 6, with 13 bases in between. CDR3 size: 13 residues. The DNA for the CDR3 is TGTGCCAGCAACGATTACACGGGCAATGAGCAGTTCTTC. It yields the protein CASNDYTGNEQFF.

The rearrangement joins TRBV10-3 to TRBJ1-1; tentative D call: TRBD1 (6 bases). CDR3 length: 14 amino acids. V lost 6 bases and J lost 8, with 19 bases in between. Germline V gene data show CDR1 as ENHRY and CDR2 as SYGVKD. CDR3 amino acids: CAISGGLTAGEAFF. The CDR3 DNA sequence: TGTGCCATCAGCGGGGGCCTAACAGCGGGGGAAGCTTTCTTT.

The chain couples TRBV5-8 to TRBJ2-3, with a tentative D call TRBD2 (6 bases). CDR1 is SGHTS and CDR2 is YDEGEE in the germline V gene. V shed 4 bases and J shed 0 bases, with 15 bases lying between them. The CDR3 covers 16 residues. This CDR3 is CASSPGLQPSTDTQYF. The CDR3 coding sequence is TGTGCCAGCAGCCCGGGACTTCAACCTAGCACAGATACGCAGTATTTT.

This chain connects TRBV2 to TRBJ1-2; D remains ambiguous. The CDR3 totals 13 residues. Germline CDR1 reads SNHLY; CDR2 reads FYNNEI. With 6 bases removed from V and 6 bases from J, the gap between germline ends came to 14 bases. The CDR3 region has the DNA TGTGCCAGCAGGGGTCGGACGGTAAATGGCTACACCTTC. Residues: CASRGRTVNGYTF.

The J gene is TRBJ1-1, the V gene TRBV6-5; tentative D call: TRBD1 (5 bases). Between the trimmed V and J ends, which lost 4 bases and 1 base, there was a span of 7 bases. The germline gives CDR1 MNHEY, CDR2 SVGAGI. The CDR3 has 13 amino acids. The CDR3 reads CASSSTGNTEAFF. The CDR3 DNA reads TGTGCCAGCAGTTCAACAGGGAACACTGAAGCTTTCTTT.

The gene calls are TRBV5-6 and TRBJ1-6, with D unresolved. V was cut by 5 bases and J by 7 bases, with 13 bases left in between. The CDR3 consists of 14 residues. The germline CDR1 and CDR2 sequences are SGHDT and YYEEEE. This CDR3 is CASRRTGGNSPLHF. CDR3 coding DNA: TGTGCCAGCAGAAGGACGGGAGGGAATTCACCCCTCCACTTT.

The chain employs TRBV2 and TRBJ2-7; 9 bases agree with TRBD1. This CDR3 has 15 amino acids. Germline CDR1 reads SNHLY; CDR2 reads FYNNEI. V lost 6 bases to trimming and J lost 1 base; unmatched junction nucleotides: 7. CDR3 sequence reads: CASSGGQGGSYEQYF. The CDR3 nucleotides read TGTGCCAGCAGCGGGGGACAGGGTGGGTCCTACGAGCAGTACTTC.

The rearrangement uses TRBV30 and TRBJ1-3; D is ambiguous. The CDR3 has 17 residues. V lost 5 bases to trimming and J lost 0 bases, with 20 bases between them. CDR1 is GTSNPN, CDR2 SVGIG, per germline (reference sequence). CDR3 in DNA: TGTGCCTGGGATCGTAGCGCAGACCGCTTCTCTGGAAACACCATATATTTT. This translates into CAWDRSADRFSGNTIYF.

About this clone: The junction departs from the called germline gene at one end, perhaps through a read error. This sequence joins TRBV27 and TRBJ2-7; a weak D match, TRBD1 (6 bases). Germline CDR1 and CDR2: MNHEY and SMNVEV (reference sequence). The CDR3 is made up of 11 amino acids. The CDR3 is CASSRTPGTFF. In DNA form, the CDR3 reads TGTGCCAGCAGTCGAACCCCCGGGACATTCTTC.

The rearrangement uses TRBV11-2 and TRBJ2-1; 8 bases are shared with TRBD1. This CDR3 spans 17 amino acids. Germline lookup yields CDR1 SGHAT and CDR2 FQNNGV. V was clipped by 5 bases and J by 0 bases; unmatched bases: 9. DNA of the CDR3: TGTGCCAGCAGCCTGGGAAGACAGGGGCGCTCCTACAATGAGCAGTTCTTC. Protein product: CASSLGRQGRSYNEQFF.

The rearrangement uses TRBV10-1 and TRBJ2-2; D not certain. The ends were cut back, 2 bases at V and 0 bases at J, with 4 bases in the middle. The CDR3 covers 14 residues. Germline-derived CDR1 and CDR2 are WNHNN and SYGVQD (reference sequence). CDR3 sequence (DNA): TGCGCCAGCAGTGAGCGGACGAACACCGGGGAGCTGTTTTTT. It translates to CASSERTNTGELFF.

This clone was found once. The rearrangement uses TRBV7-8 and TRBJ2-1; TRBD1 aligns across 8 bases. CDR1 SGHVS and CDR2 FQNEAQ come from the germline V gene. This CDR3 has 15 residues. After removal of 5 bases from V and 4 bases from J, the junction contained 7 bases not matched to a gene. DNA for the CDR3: TGTGCCAGCAGCCCTCCCAGGGGGCGGTACAATGAGCAGTTCTTC. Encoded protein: CASSPPRGRYNEQFF.

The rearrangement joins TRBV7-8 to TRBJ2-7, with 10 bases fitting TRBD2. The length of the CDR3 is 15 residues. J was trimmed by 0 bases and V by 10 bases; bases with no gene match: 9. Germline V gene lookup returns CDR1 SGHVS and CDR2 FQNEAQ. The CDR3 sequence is CATTPSGRSSYEQYF. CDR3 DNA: TGTGCCACTACACCTAGCGGGAGAAGCTCCTACGAGCAGTACTTC.

CDR3 protein: CASRLTSEQFF. For the CDR3, the DNA is TGCGCCAGCAGGCTAACTAGTGAGCAGTTCTTC. The genes are TRBV10-2 and TRBJ2-1; possibly TRBD2 for D (5 bases). This CDR3 has 11 amino acids. V lost 6 bases, J lost 9 bases, and 9 bases lay in between. Per germline, CDR1 WSHSY and CDR2 SAAADI.

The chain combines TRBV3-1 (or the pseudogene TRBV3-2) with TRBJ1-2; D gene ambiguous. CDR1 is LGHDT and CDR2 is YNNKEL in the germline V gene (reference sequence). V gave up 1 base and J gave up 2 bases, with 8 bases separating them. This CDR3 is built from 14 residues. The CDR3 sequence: CASSQGPSNYGYTF. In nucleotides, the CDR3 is TGTGCCAGCAGCCAAGGGCCAAGCAACTATGGCTACACCTTC.

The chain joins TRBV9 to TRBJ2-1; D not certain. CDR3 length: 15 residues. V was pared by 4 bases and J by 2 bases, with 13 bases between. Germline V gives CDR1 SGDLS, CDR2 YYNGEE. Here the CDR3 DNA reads TGTGCCAGCAGCCCAGGTGCCTTAGCCTACAATGAGCAGTTCTTC. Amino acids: CASSPGALAYNEQFF.

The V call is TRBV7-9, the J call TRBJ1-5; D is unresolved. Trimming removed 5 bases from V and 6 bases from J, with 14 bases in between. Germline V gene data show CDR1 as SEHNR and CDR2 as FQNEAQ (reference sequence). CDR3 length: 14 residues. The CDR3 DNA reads TGTGCCAGCAGCCCCCTGCCGGAGTGTCAGCCCCAGCATTTT. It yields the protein CASSPLPECQPQHF.

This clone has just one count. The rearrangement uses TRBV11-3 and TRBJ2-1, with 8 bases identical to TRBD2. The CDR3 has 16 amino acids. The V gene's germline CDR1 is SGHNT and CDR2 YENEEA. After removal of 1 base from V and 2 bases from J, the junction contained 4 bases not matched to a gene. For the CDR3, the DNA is TGTGCCAGCAGCTTAGGTATTAGCGGGACCTACAATGAGCAGTTCTTC. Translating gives CASSLGISGTYNEQFF. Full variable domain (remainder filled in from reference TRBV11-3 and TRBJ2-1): EAGVVQSPRYKIIEKKQPVAFWCNPISGHNTLYWYLQNLGQGPELLIRYENEEAVDDSQLPKDRFSAERLKGVDSTLKIQPAELGDSAVYLCASSLGISGTYNEQFFGPGTRLTVL.

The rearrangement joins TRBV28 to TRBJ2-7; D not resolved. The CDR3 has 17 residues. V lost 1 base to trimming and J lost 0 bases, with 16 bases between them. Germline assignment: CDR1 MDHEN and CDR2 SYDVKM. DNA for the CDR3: TGTGCCAGCAGTTTATCTCCTGGCAGACCTAGCTCCTACGAGCAGTACTTC. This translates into CASSLSPGRPSSYEQYF.

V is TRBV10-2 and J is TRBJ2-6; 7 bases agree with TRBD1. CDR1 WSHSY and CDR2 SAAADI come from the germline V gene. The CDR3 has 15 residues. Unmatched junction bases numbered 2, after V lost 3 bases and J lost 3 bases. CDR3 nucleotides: TGCGCCAGCAGTGACAGGGACAGTGGGGCCAACGTCCTGACTTTC. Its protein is CASSDRDSGANVLTF.

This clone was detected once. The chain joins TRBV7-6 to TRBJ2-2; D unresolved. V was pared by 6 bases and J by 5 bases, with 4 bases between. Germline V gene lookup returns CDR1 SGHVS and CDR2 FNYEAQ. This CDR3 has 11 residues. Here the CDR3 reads CASSQTGELFF. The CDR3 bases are TGTGCCAGCAGTCAAACCGGGGAGCTGTTTTTT.

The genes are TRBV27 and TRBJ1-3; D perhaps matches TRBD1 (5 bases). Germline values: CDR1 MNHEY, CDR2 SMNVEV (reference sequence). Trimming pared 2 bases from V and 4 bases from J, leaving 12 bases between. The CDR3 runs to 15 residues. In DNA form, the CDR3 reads TGTGCCAGCAGTTTACTGGGGCCTCAGGGAAACACCATATATTTT. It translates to CASSLLGPQGNTIYF.

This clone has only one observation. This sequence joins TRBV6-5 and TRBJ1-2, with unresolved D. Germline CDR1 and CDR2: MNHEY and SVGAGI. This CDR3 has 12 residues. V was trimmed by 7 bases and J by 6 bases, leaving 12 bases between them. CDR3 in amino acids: CASIIPPHGYTF. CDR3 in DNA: TGTGCCAGCATTATTCCCCCCCATGGCTACACCTTC.

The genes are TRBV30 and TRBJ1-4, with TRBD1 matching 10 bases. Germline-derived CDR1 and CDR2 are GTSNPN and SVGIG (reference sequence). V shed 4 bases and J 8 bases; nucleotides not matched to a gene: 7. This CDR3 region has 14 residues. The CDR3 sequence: CAWTWTGGNEKLFF. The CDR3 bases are TGTGCCTGGACCTGGACAGGGGGTAACGAAAAACTGTTTTTT.